Below, 11 T cell receptor beta chains from the same sample are listed, as sequenced in a study of T-cell memory formation after mild COVID-19. TCRdb re-called the 5' RACE reads with MiXCR, one entry per CDR3 protein. The profile shows more than 450,000 distinct CDR3 sequences, roughly 18% of them singletons. The specimen was PBMCs or a T cell subset sorted from them (not recorded which). The receptor set was obtained from an adult woman who had mild COVID-19 (a few samples of this study predate the infection). Cell type and time point are not known.

V and J are TRBV12-3 or TRBV12-4 and TRBJ1-6, with D hard to call. CDR3 size: 10 residues. V lost 6 bases to trimming and J lost 14 bases, with 8 bases between them. The CDR3 DNA follows: TGTGCCAGCAGAGGACCTTCCCTCCACTTT. Amino acids: CASRGPSLHF.

This clonotype was counted a few times. One end of the junction varies from germline; a read error may be responsible. The chain joins TRBV27 to TRBJ2-3; maybe TRBD2 (5 bases). The length of the CDR3 is 16 residues. Germline V gene sequence: CDR1 MNHEY, CDR2 SMNVEV (reference sequence). This chain's CDR3 is CASSPQAVHSLVGENF. CDR3 in DNA: TGTGCCAGCAGTCCTCAAGCGGTCCACTCCCTGGTTGGGGAGAATTTT.

V gene TRBV6-5 combines with J gene TRBJ1-3; D gene unclear. The CDR3 loop spans 15 amino acids. Trimming stripped 4 bases from V and 0 bases from J, with 10 bases between. Germline CDR1 reads MNHEY; CDR2 reads SVGAGI. This chain's CDR3 is CASSLYRGSGNTIYF. The CDR3 DNA is TGTGCCAGCAGTTTGTACCGCGGCTCTGGAAACACCATATATTTT.

The chain has TRBV5-5 and TRBJ2-1, with 8 bases matching TRBD1. Germline values: CDR1 SGHKS, CDR2 YYEKEE (reference sequence). With V trimmed by 4 bases and J by 1 base, 13 bases remained unmatched. The CDR3 sequence is 18 residues long. The CDR3: CASSLSDRGRLSYNEQFF. The CDR3 DNA follows: TGTGCCAGCAGCCTAAGCGACAGGGGTCGATTGTCCTACAATGAGCAGTTCTTC. Supplemented by reference TRBV5-5 and TRBJ2-1, the full variable domain reads DAGVTQSPTHLIKTRGQQVTLRCSPISGHKSVSWYQQVLGQGPQFIFQYYEKEERGRGNFPDRFSARQFPNYSSELNVNALLLGDSALYLCASSLSDRGRLSYNEQFFGPGTRLTVL.

This clonotype turned up a few times. The chain joins TRBV4-1 to TRBJ1-1; possibly TRBD1 for D (5 bases). The germline V and J ends were trimmed by 0 bases and 4 bases, with 12 bases remaining between them. The CDR3 spans 15 residues. In germline, CDR1 is MGHRA, CDR2 YSYEKL. DNA for the CDR3: TGCGCCAGCAGCCAAGATCCGGGGGGTAGCACTGAAGCTTTCTTT. Translation: CASSQDPGGSTEAFF.

This clonotype was counted a few times. The chain combines TRBV12-3 or TRBV12-4 with TRBJ2-3; maybe TRBD1 (5 bases). This CDR3 is 14 amino acids long. The V end lost 6 bases, the J end lost 2 bases, and 12 bases lay between the germline ends. This chain's CDR3 is CASSPPGPTDTQYF. CDR3 nucleotides: TGTGCCAGCAGCCCCCCAGGGCCCACAGATACGCAGTATTTT.

The CDR3 region is CASSYSRTSGFTDTQYF. The CDR3, as DNA: TGTGCCAGCAGTTACTCCAGGACTAGCGGGTTCACAGATACGCAGTATTTT. The chain carries TRBV6-2 or TRBV6-3 and TRBJ2-3, with TRBD2 matching over 11 bases. The CDR3 loop spans 17 amino acids. Germline V gene data show CDR1 as MNHEY and CDR2 as SVGEGT. With V trimmed by 0 bases and J by 2 bases, 4 bases remained unmatched.

The chain has TRBV30 and TRBJ2-5, with D perhaps TRBD2 (6 bases). Deletions cut 0 bases from V and 8 bases from J, with 19 bases between. Germline lookup yields CDR1 GTSNPN and CDR2 SVGIG (reference sequence). The CDR3 runs to 15 residues. DNA for the CDR3: TGTGCCTGGAGTGTACAAGCGGGTAGGCTGGGTACCCAGTACTTC. It codes for CAWSVQAGRLGTQYF.

This clonotype has ten or more counts. DNA for the CDR3: TGCAGTGCTCTACAGGGGAGAGGCGAGCAGTACTTC. This gives the protein CSALQGRGEQYF. The chain links TRBV20-1 to TRBJ2-7, with 7 bases lining up with TRBD1. The CDR3 contains 12 residues. In germline, CDR1 is DFQATT, CDR2 SNEGSKA (reference sequence). With V trimmed by 5 bases and J by 6 bases, 7 bases remained unmatched.

The chain has TRBV15 and TRBJ1-3; 8 nucleotides agree with TRBD1. Germline assignment: CDR1 LNHNV and CDR2 YYDKDF (reference sequence). The CDR3 has 15 amino acids. J was trimmed by 4 bases and V by 9 bases; bases with no gene match: 11. The CDR3 sequence: CATSDRAPSGNTIYF. The CDR3 DNA reads TGTGCCACTTCGGACAGGGCCCCCTCCGGAAACACCATATATTTT.

The V gene is TRBV6-6, the J gene TRBJ1-2; 9 bases agree with TRBD1. The CDR3 extends over 16 amino acids. In germline, CDR1 is MNHNY, CDR2 SVGAGI (reference sequence). V shed 2 bases, J shed 4 bases, and the junction held 8 bases outside the gene matches. CDR3 nucleotides: TGTGCCAGCAGTTACCGGGTTACAGGGGGCTCCTATGGCTACACCTTC. It is translated as CASSYRVTGGSYGYTF.